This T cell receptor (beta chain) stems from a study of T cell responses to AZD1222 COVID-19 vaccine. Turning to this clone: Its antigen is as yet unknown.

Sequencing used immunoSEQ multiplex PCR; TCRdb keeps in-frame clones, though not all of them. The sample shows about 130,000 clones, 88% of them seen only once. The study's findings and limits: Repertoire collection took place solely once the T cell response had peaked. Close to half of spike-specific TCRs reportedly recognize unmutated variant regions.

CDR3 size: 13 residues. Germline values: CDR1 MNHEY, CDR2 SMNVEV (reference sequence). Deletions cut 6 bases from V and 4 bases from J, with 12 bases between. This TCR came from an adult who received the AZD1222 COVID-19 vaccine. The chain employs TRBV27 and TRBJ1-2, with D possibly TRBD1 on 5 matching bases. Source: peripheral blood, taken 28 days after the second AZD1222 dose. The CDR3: CASRPQTGYGYTF. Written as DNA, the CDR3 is TGTGCCAGCAGACCTCAAACAGGCTATGGCTACACCTTC.